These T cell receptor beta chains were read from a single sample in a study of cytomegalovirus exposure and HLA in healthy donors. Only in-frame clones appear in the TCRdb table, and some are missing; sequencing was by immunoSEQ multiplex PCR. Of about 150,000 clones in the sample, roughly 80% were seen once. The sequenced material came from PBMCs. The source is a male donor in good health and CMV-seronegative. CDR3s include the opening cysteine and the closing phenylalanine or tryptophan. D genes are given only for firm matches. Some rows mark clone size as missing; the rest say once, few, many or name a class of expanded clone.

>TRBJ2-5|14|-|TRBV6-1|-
TGTGCCAGCAGTGAAGCCGAGCGCCAAGAGACCCAGTACTTC
CASSEAERQETQYF
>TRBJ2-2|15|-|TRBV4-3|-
TGCGCCAGCACTCCAGGGGGGCTGGGCACCGGGGAGCTGTTTTTT
CASTPGGLGTGELFF
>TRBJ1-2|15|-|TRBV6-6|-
TGTGCCAGCAGTTACGAGGAGGGAGGAGAATATGGCTACACCTTC
CASSYEEGGEYGYTF
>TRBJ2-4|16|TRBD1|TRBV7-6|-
TGTGCCAGCAGCTCCCGGACAGGGTGGGCCAAAAACATTCAGTACTTC
CASSSRTGWAKNIQYF
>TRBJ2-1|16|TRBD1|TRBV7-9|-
TGTGCCAGCAGCTTATGGCGGGGACAGGAATACAATGAGCAGTTCTTC
CASSLWRGQEYNEQFF
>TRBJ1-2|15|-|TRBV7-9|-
TGTGCCAGCAGCTCCGACAGGCGAAATAACTATGGCTACACCTTC
CASSSDRRNNYGYTF
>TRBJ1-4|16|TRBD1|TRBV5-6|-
TGTGCCAGCAGCTTGGGTCGGGACAGCGATAATGAAAAACTGTTTTTT
CASSLGRDSDNEKLFF
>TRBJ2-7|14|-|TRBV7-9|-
TGTTCCAGCAGCTTAGTGCTGGAGCCCTACGAGCAGTACTTC
CSSSLVLEPYEQYF
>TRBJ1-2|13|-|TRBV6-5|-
TGTGCCAGGCCCAGCGAGGGAGTCCATGGCTACACCTTC
CARPSEGVHGYTF
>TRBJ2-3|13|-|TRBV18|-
TGTGCCAGCTCACCAGATGAGGGTGCTACGCAGTATTTT
CASSPDEGATQYF
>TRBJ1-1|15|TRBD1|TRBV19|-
TGTGCCAGTAGTATATTGGGACAGGGGAACACTGAAGCTTTCTTT
CASSILGQGNTEAFF
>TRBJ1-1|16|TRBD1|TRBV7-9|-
TGTGCCAGCAGCCCCGACAGGGGTGGGATGAACACTGAAGCTTTCTTT
CASSPDRGGMNTEAFF
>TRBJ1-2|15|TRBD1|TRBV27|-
TGCGCCAGCAAACTAACAGGGGGCGCGGACTATGGCTACACCTTC
CASKLTGGADYGYTF
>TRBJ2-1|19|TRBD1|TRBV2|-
TGTGCCAGCAGTGGCAGGGGGCGAAAAACCCCCGCAACGTACAATGAGCAGTTCTTC
CASSGRGRKTPATYNEQFF
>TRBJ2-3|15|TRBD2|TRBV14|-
TGTGCCAGCAGCCAGCCTGGACTAGCTACAGATACGCAGTATTTT
CASSQPGLATDTQYF
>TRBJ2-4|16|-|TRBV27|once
TGTGCCAGCAGTCTGTCGACAGGCTTGGCCAAAAACATTCAGTACTTC
CASSLSTGLAKNIQYF
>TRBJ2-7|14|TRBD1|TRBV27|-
TGTGCCAGCAGTTCAAGACAGGGTACGGGCGAGCAGTACTTC
CASSSRQGTGEQYF
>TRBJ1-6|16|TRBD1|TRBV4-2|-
TGTGCCAGCAGCCAAGTTTCGGGACAGGATAATTCACCCCTCCACTTT
CASSQVSGQDNSPLHF
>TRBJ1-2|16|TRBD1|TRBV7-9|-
TGTGCCAGCAGCTTGGGACAGGGAGGATCAAACTATGGCTACACCTTC
CASSLGQGGSNYGYTF
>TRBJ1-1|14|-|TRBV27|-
TGTGCCAGCAGTGCAGGGTCTGTGAGAACTGAAGCTTTCTTT
CASSAGSVRTEAFF
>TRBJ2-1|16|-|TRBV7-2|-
TGTGCCAGCAGCTTAGATGGACAGCTAACCTACAATGAGCAGTTCTTC
CASSLDGQLTYNEQFF
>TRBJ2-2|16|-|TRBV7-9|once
TGTGCCAGCAGCTTTCCTGCGGGGACCAACACCGGGGAGCTGTTTTTT
CASSFPAGTNTGELFF
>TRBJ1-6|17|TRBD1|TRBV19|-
TGTGCCAGTTCGCGGGGACAGTTCCGCCAGGGGAGTTCACCCCTCCACTTT
CASSRGQFRQGSSPLHF
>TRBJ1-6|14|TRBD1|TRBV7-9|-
TGTGCCAGCAGCTTGGGGACAGATGATTCACCCCTCCACTTT
CASSLGTDDSPLHF
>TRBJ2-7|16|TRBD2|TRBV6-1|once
TGTGCCAGCAGTGCCGGGACTAGCGGTCTGACCTACGAGCAGTACTTC
CASSAGTSGLTYEQYF
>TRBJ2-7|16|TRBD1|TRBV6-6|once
TGTGCCAGCAGTTCACAACAGGGGTCAGGGGTCTACGAGCAGTACTTC
CASSSQQGSGVYEQYF
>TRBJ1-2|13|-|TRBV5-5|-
TGTGCCAGCAGCTTGGTCCAGGGTAGGGGCTACACCTTC
CASSLVQGRGYTF
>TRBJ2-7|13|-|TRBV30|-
TGTGCCTGGAGGGAAGGGGGTGGCTACGAGCAGTACTTC
CAWREGGGYEQYF
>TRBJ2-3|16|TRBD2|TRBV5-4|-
TGTGCCAGCAGCTCCGAGCCGGGACTAGGGACAGATACGCAGTATTTT
CASSSEPGLGTDTQYF
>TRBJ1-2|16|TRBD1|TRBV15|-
TGTGCCACCAGCGAAATGGCCGGGACAGGGGATGCTGGCTACACCTTC
CATSEMAGTGDAGYTF
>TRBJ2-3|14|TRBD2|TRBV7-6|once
TGTGCCAGCACGGGGGGGAAGAATACAGATACGCAGTATTTT
CASTGGKNTDTQYF
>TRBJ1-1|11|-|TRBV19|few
TGTGCCAGTAGTACCGAGACTGAAGCTTTCTTT
CASSTETEAFF
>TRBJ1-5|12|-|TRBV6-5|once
TGTGCCAGCAGTTACGGAGGTCAGCCCCAGCATTTT
CASSYGGQPQHF
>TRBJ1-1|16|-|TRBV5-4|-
TGTGCCAGCAGCTTGGAACGGGGAGGGGGAGGGACTGAGGCTTTCTTT
CASSLERGGGGTEAFF
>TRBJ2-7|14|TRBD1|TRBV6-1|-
TGTGCCAGCGGGAAGACAGGGAATTTTGACGAGCAGTACTTC
CASGKTGNFDEQYF
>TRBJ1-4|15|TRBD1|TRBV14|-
TGTGCCAGCAGCCAGTGGGACAGAGTGAATGAAAAACTGTTTTTT
CASSQWDRVNEKLFF
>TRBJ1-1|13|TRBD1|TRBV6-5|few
TGTGCCAGTAAACAGGGGAGGAACACTGAAGCTTTCTTT
CASKQGRNTEAFF
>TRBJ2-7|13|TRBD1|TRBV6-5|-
TGTGCCAGCAGGGTCACAGGGGTAGGCGAGCAGTACTTC
CASRVTGVGEQYF
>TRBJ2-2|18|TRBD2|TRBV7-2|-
TGTGCCAGCAGCTTGGTGGGACTAGCGGGGGCGTACGCCGGGGAGCTGTTTTTT
CASSLVGLAGAYAGELFF
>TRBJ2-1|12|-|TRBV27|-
TGTGCCAGCAGTGCGAAGTACAATGAGCAGTTCTTC
CASSAKYNEQFF
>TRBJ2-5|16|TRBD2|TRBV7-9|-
TGTGCCAGCAGCTTAGGAAGGGGAGGGCCCCAAGAGACCCAGTACTTC
CASSLGRGGPQETQYF
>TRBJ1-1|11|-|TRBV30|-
TGTGCCTGGACAGGGAGGACTGAAGCTTTCTTT
CAWTGRTEAFF
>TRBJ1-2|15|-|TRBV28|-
TGTGCCAGCAGCTCGACGTGGGGCTCTGGCTATGGCTACACCTTC
CASSSTWGSGYGYTF
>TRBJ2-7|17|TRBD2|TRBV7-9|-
TGTGCCAGCACCCTAGGGACTAGCGGGGGGGCATCTTACGAGCAGTACTTC
CASTLGTSGGASYEQYF
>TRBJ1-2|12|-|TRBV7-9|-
TGTTCCAGCAGCTCAAGACAGTGGGGCTACACCTTC
CSSSSRQWGYTF
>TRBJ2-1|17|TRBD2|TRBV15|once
TGTGCCACCAGCCCCATAAACTTTCTAGCGGACTACAATGAGCAGTTCTTC
CATSPINFLADYNEQFF
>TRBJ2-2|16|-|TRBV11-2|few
TGTGCCAGCAGCTTACCGGGACATTACAACACCGGGGAGCTGTTTTTT
CASSLPGHYNTGELFF
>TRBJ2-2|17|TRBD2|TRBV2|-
TGTGCCAGCAGTGAAGATCTCGGGGGGACGAACACCGGGGAGCTGTTTTTT
CASSEDLGGTNTGELFF
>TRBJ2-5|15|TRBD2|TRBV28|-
TGTGCCAGCAGCCCCTCTAGCGGGATACGCGGGACCCAGTACTTC
CASSPSSGIRGTQYF
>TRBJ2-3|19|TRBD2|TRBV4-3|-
TGCGCCAGCAGCCAAGATCCCGAGACTAGCGGGGTGTACACAGATACGCAGTATTTT
CASSQDPETSGVYTDTQYF
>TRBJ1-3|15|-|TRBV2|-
TGTGCCAGCATGGAGGGGCCATACTCTGGAAACACCATATATTTT
CASMEGPYSGNTIYF
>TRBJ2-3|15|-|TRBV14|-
TGTGCCAGCAGCCACCTTGTCACGGTAACAGATACGCAGTATTTT
CASSHLVTVTDTQYF
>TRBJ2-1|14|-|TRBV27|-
TGTGCCAGCAGTTCACCAGTATCCTACAATGAGCAGTTCTTC
CASSSPVSYNEQFF
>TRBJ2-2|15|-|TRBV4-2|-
TGTGCCAGCAGCCAATATCAGCGGAACACCGGGGAGCTGTTTTTT
CASSQYQRNTGELFF
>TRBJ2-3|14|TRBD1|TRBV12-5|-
TGTGCTAGTGGTCTTGACAGGGGGAAAGATACGCAGTATTTT
CASGLDRGKDTQYF
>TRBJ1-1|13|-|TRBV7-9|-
TGTGCCAGCAGCTTAATGGAGGGCACTGAAGCTTTCTTT
CASSLMEGTEAFF
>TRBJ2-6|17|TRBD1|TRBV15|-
TGTGCCACCAGCAGAGAGGGACAGGGCTCTGGGGCCAACGTCCTGACTTTC
CATSREGQGSGANVLTF